Below, 21 T cell receptor beta chains from the same sample are listed, as sequenced in a study of radiation and T cells in renal cell carcinoma. The sample's time point: baseline pretreatment blood. Treatment in this sample: 15 Gy SBRT to primary tumor, nephrectomy 4 weeks later. Libraries were prepared by immunoSEQ multiplex PCR; TCRdb keeps only in-frame clonotypes and omits some of them. The table records roughly 130,000 clones, roughly 88% of them present only once. Sequences were derived from blood, sampled from a patient whose treatment included radiotherapy and nephrectomy. The receptors originated from a woman between 50 and 59 years old with renal cell carcinoma.

The chain uses TRBV5-5 and TRBJ2-7; 8 nucleotides agree with TRBD2. This CDR3 is built from 14 residues. With 2 bases clipped from V and 5 bases from J, the junction kept 6 bases outside the gene matches. Germline CDR1 and CDR2: SGHKS and YYEKEE (reference sequence). The CDR3 reads CASSLLVAGNEQYF. Written as DNA, the CDR3 is TGTGCCAGCAGCTTACTGGTAGCGGGAAACGAGCAGTACTTC.

This rearrangement joins TRBV7-9 to TRBJ1-1; TRBD1 agrees at 9 bases. Trimming cost V 5 bases and J 0 bases; bases outside gene matches: 4. Germline V CDR1 and CDR2: SEHNR, FQNEAQ (reference sequence). The CDR3 is 15 residues long. The CDR3 here is CASSPGDRVNTEAFF. The DNA of the CDR3 is TGTGCCAGCAGCCCGGGGGACAGGGTGAACACTGAAGCTTTCTTT.

The rearrangement joins TRBV30 to TRBJ2-2, with D perhaps matching TRBD2 (5 bases). The CDR3 has 13 amino acids. Germline lookup yields CDR1 GTSNPN and CDR2 SVGIG (reference sequence). The V end was cut by 5 bases, the J end by 5 bases, with 12 bases between. This CDR3 is CAWGLSGTGELFF. The CDR3 DNA is TGTGCCTGGGGGCTTTCGGGAACCGGGGAGCTGTTTTTT.

V and J are TRBV7-9 and TRBJ2-3; TRBD1 matches at 9 bases. This CDR3 region has 15 residues. Germline V gives CDR1 SEHNR, CDR2 FQNEAQ (reference sequence). V shed 0 bases, J shed 6 bases, and the junction held 4 bases outside the gene matches. The CDR3 region is CASSLAGQGMDTQYF. The CDR3 nucleotides read TGTGCCAGCAGCTTAGCCGGACAGGGGATGGATACGCAGTATTTT.

The CDR3 here is CSVAEGGQETQYF. For the CDR3, the DNA is TGCAGCGTTGCCGAGGGGGGGCAAGAGACCCAGTACTTC. The chain recombines TRBV29-1 with TRBJ2-5; D is possibly TRBD2 (7 bases). The length of the CDR3 is 13 residues. Germline CDR1 and CDR2: SQVTM and ANQGSEA. V dropped 4 bases and J dropped 2 bases, with 11 bases sitting between them.

Here the CDR3 reads CASSADAGARETQYF. CDR3 DNA: TGTGCCAGCAGTGCAGACGCAGGGGCTCGAGAGACCCAGTACTTC. The chain carries TRBV6-1 and TRBJ2-5; possibly TRBD1 for D (6 bases). Germline V gene lookup returns CDR1 MNHNS and CDR2 SASEGT. The V and J ends lost 4 bases and 4 bases respectively, with 16 bases between them. The CDR3 covers 15 residues.

The chain employs TRBV18 and TRBJ2-3, with D perhaps given as TRBD1 or TRBD2 (5 bases each). V was cut by 2 bases and J by 4 bases, with 7 bases left in between. The V gene's germline CDR1 is KGHSH and CDR2 LQKENI. CDR3 length: 13 residues. CDR3 in amino acids: CASSPGGSDTQYF. In nucleotides, the CDR3 is TGTGCCAGCTCACCAGGGGGTTCAGATACGCAGTATTTT.

In DNA, the CDR3 is TGTGCCAGCAGCTTAACCAGGGGGGGAAATTCACCCCTCCACTTT. As protein: CASSLTRGGNSPLHF. V and J are TRBV7-2 and TRBJ1-6; 7 bases line up with TRBD1. This CDR3 is built from 15 residues. CDR1 and CDR2 (germline): SGHTA, FQGNSA. V was clipped by 2 bases and J by 7 bases; unmatched bases: 5.

J is TRBJ1-5 and V is TRBV6-1; TRBD1 agrees at 8 bases. This CDR3 has 16 residues. Germline V gene data show CDR1 as MNHNS and CDR2 as SASEGT. V trimming: 4 bases; J trimming: 1 base; junction bases outside the gene matches: 6. CDR3 loop: CASSGHRGGSNQPQHF. Here the CDR3 DNA reads TGTGCCAGCAGTGGTCACAGGGGGGGAAGCAATCAGCCCCAGCATTTT.

The chain couples TRBV7-6 to TRBJ2-7; 12 bases map to TRBD2. V lost 5 bases and J lost 4; bases outside the gene matches: 12. This CDR3 has 17 residues. CDR1 is SGHVS and CDR2 is FNYEAQ in the germline V gene. The CDR3 here is CASSPIPTSGGHYEQYF. The CDR3 bases are TGTGCCAGCAGCCCTATTCCGACTAGCGGGGGCCATTACGAGCAGTACTTC.

The rearrangement links TRBV5-1 to TRBJ2-1, with D perhaps matching TRBD1 (6 bases). Per the germline V gene, CDR1 is SGHRS and CDR2 is YFSETQ. The CDR3 is 15 residues long. Trimming removed 5 bases from V and 0 bases from J, with 12 bases in between. CDR3 in DNA: TGCGCCAGCAGGGTCCGGGACAACTCCTACAATGAGCAGTTCTTC. Its translation is CASRVRDNSYNEQFF.

The genes are TRBV6-9 and TRBJ1-1; TRBD1 agrees at 7 bases. CDR3 length equals 16 residues. V was clipped by 3 bases and J by 1 base; unmatched bases: 8. Germline-derived CDR1 and CDR2 are MNHGY and SVAAGI. The CDR3 protein is CASSYRDSSQNTEAFF. The CDR3 DNA is TGTGCCAGCAGTTACAGGGACAGCTCCCAGAACACTGAAGCTTTCTTT.

This clone was seen more than once but under ten times. This chain connects TRBV6-5 to TRBJ1-1; no definite D call. Trimming took 2 bases from V and 0 from J, leaving 10 bases between them. Germline V gene data show CDR1 as MNHEY and CDR2 as SVGAGI. The CDR3 totals 15 residues. For the CDR3, the DNA is TGTGCCAGCAGTTACGGCAGGCACATGAACACTGAAGCTTTCTTT. Translation: CASSYGRHMNTEAFF.

The rearrangement links TRBV19 to TRBJ2-2, with 12 bases matching TRBD1. Germline assignment: CDR1 LNHDA and CDR2 SQIVND (reference sequence). The junction had 5 bases not matched to a gene; V was cut back by 4 bases and J by 2 bases. The CDR3 sequence is 17 residues long. This CDR3 reads CASSRPGQGANTGELFF. The CDR3 nucleotides are TGTGCCAGTAGTAGGCCGGGACAGGGGGCCAACACCGGGGAGCTGTTTTTT.

V and J are TRBV11-2 and TRBJ2-5; D might be TRBD1 or TRBD2, each matching 7 bases. The V gene's germline CDR1 is SGHAT and CDR2 FQNNGV. The CDR3 is 15 amino acids. Deletions cut 5 bases from V and 2 bases from J, with 15 bases between. The CDR3 spells CASSPQGRDQETQYF. CDR3 sequence (DNA): TGTGCCAGCAGCCCACAGGGGAGGGATCAAGAGACCCAGTACTTC.

V usage is TRBV11-2 and J usage is TRBJ1-2; 11 nucleotides line up with TRBD1. CDR3 size: 16 residues. V shed 0 bases, J shed 5 bases, and the junction held 5 bases outside the gene matches. Germline assignment: CDR1 SGHAT and CDR2 FQNNGV. CDR3 region: CASSLEEGQGEYGYTF. For the CDR3, the DNA is TGTGCCAGCAGCTTAGAGGAGGGACAGGGGGAGTATGGCTACACCTTC.

V gene TRBV5-6 combines with J gene TRBJ1-2, with a weak D call TRBD1 (5 bases). The V end was cut by 0 bases, the J end by 3 bases, with 15 bases between. CDR3 size: 16 residues. CDR1 is SGHDT and CDR2 is YYEEEE in the germline V gene. The CDR3: CASSLAGWGTDYGYTF. CDR3 nucleotide sequence: TGTGCCAGCAGCTTGGCCGGGTGGGGGACCGACTATGGCTACACCTTC. Together with reference TRBV5-6 and TRBJ1-2, the CDR3 gives the full variable domain: DAGVTQSPTHLIKTRGQQVTLRCSPKSGHDTVSWYQQALGQGPQFIFQYYEEEERQRGNFPDRFSGHQFPNYSSELNVNALLLGDSALYLCASSLAGWGTDYGYTFGSGTRLTVV.

The chain combines TRBV25-1 with TRBJ2-5; 7 positions agree with TRBD2. The junction had 7 bases not matched to a gene; V was cut back by 7 bases and J by 2 bases. The germline V gene has CDR1 MGHDK and CDR2 SYGVNS. The CDR3 is 14 residues long. CDR3 nucleotide sequence: TGTGCCAGCACCCCGTGGGGGGGACAAGAGACCCAGTACTTC. This gives the protein CASTPWGGQETQYF.

This rearrangement joins TRBV29-1 to TRBJ2-3, with 9 bases matching TRBD1. Losses at the gene ends were 4 bases for V and 6 bases for J; bases not matched to a gene: 8. Germline V gene data show CDR1 as SQVTM and CDR2 as ANQGSEA. The CDR3 extends over 14 amino acids. CDR3 DNA sequence: TGCAGCGTTGGGGGGACAGGGCCGAGGGATACGCAGTATTTT. Its translation: CSVGGTGPRDTQYF.

This clone was observed a handful of times. The chain joins TRBV4-1 to TRBJ1-5, with D uncertain. The CDR3 runs to 13 residues. Germline V CDR1 and CDR2: MGHRA, YSYEKL. V was clipped by 2 bases and J by 3 bases, with 5 bases between them. This chain's CDR3 is CASSQRTNQPQHF. The CDR3 bases are TGCGCCAGCAGCCAACGGACCAATCAGCCCCAGCATTTT.

The J gene is TRBJ1-1, the V gene TRBV2; D is undetermined. The CDR3 is 15 residues long. Deletions cut 6 bases from V and 0 bases from J, with 14 bases between. The V gene's germline CDR1 is SNHLY and CDR2 FYNNEI. Here the CDR3 reads CASRAEMSLNTEAFF. In DNA form, the CDR3 reads TGTGCCAGCAGAGCAGAGATGTCTTTGAACACTGAAGCTTTCTTT.